The 9 T cell receptor beta chains in this list originate from one sample, sequenced in a study of blood T cell repertoires in COVID-19. The data were produced by immunoSEQ multiplex PCR, yet TCRdb's version contains in-frame clones alone and is incomplete. The sample has about 210,000 clones, almost 85% seen once. The sequencing input was peripheral blood. These receptors were obtained from a woman in her 50s with active or convalescent COVID-19.

V is TRBV18 and J is TRBJ2-5; 11 positions agree with TRBD2. The germline V gene encodes CDR1 KGHSH and CDR2 LQKENI. Trimming cost V 2 bases and J 2 bases; bases outside gene matches: 1. The CDR3 is made up of 15 amino acids. CDR3 amino acids: CASSPVAGGQETQYF. CDR3 sequence (DNA): TGTGCCAGCTCACCAGTAGCGGGGGGGCAAGAGACCCAGTACTTC.

The chain joins TRBV30 to TRBJ1-2; 9 bases map to TRBD1. Germline V lookup: CDR1 GTSNPN, CDR2 SVGIG (reference sequence). Trimming cost V 2 bases and J 3 bases; bases outside gene matches: 10. The CDR3 loop spans 16 amino acids. In DNA form, the CDR3 reads TGTGCCTGGAGTCCGGGACAGGGACCTTCGGACTATGGCTACACCTTC. Amino acids: CAWSPGQGPSDYGYTF.

The chain links TRBV6-1 to TRBJ1-3, with D possibly being TRBD1 (6 bases). The length of the CDR3 is 16 residues. The germline V and J ends were trimmed by 2 bases and 0 bases, with 11 bases remaining between them. Germline loops: CDR1 MNHNS, CDR2 SASEGT. CDR3 bases: TGTGCCAGCAGTGAATGGCGGACAGCCTCTGGAAACACCATATATTTT. Its translation is CASSEWRTASGNTIYF.

The gene calls are TRBV6-5 and TRBJ1-5; weak D call: TRBD1 (6 bases). The CDR3 is 15 residues long. The germline V gene encodes CDR1 MNHEY and CDR2 SVGAGI. Trimming stripped 9 bases from V and 2 bases from J, with 17 bases between. Written as DNA, the CDR3 is TGTGCCAGTGGACAGTTGTCTGGGGGCAATCAGCCCCAGCATTTT. It encodes CASGQLSGGNQPQHF.

The chain carries TRBV11-2 and TRBJ2-1; 8 nucleotides line up with TRBD2. Germline lookup yields CDR1 SGHAT and CDR2 FQNNGV. Trimming cost V 5 bases and J 3 bases; bases outside gene matches: 9. This CDR3 comprises 16 residues. The CDR3 sequence: CASSQDAGGGYNEQFF. The CDR3 DNA sequence: TGTGCCAGCAGCCAAGATGCGGGAGGAGGCTACAATGAGCAGTTCTTC.

The chain uses TRBV15 and TRBJ2-7, with a tentative D call TRBD2 (5 bases). The CDR3 consists of 15 residues. CDR1 LNHNV and CDR2 YYDKDF come from the germline V gene (reference sequence). V lost 0 bases, J lost 1 base, and 10 bases lay in between. The CDR3 spells CATSRDPSRSYEQYF. The CDR3, as DNA: TGTGCCACCAGCAGAGACCCTAGCCGATCCTACGAGCAGTACTTC.

V usage is TRBV6-6 and J usage is TRBJ1-1; D gene unclear. The CDR3 covers 11 residues. Germline CDR1 and CDR2: MNHNY and SVGAGI (reference sequence). V was cut by 6 bases and J by 1 base, with 3 bases left in between. CDR3 coding DNA: TGTGCCAGCAGCCGGAACACTGAAGCTTTCTTT. Translation gives CASSRNTEAFF.

J is TRBJ1-2 and V is TRBV10-3, with 7 nucleotides matching TRBD1. Germline V gene lookup returns CDR1 ENHRY and CDR2 SYGVKD. Trimming cost V 6 bases and J 4 bases; bases outside gene matches: 8. CDR3 length equals 14 residues. The DNA of the CDR3 is TGTGCCATCAGGGAGACAGGGATGGGCTATGGCTACACCTTC. This sequence encodes CAIRETGMGYGYTF.

The chain employs TRBV9 and TRBJ2-4; no clear D. The V gene's germline CDR1 is SGDLS and CDR2 YYNGEE. The CDR3 length is 15 residues. V was cut by 0 bases and J by 0 bases, with 7 bases left in between. The CDR3 loop reads CASSVGTGAKNIQYF. For the CDR3, the DNA is TGTGCCAGCAGCGTAGGTACGGGAGCCAAAAACATTCAGTACTTC.